Following are 3 T cell receptor beta chains from one sample sequenced in a study of T cells in Graves' hyperthyroidism and ophthalmopathy. The TCR beta CDR3 regions underwent amplification using RNA transcripts as the source. An initial round of RT-PCR targeting the TCR CDR3 relied on the HTBI primer set. TCRdb used MiXCR to reprocess the multiplex PCR reads, holding one entry per CDR3 protein. The table lists some 490,000 distinct CDR3 sequences, approximately 23% of them singletons. Sequencing was done on a sample of blood. These receptors were collected from a woman aged 65 to 85 with Graves' ophthalmopathy.

This clonotype occurred many times. The V gene is TRBV12-3 or TRBV12-4, the J gene TRBJ1-5; TRBD1 is a possible D gene (6 bases). The CDR3 runs to 14 residues. V lost 4 bases, J lost 2 bases, and 9 bases lay in between. The CDR3 DNA follows: TGTGCCAGCAGTTCAACAGGGCGCAATCAGCCCCAGCATTTT. Its protein is CASSSTGRNQPQHF.

The V call is TRBV10-3, the J call TRBJ2-7; D not resolved. V lost 4 bases and J 2 bases, leaving 6 bases between the germline ends. CDR1 is ENHRY, CDR2 SYGVKD, per germline. This CDR3 spans 12 amino acids. CDR3 sequence: CAISGATYEQYF. The CDR3 nucleotides read TGTGCCATCAGTGGGGCAACCTACGAGCAGTACTTC.

This clonotype has a handful of counts. This chain links TRBV12-3 or TRBV12-4 with TRBJ2-4; a possible D gene is TRBD2 (5 bases). The CDR3 sequence is 15 residues long. The ends were cut back, 5 bases at V and 1 base at J, with 12 bases in the middle. This CDR3 is CASSLLSGAKNIQYF. CDR3 bases: TGTGCCAGCAGTCTACTGAGCGGCGCCAAAAACATTCAGTACTTC.